Listed here are 27 T cell receptor beta chains from one sample, sequenced in a study of Ad26.COV2.S vaccination and SARS-CoV-2 variants. Only in-frame clones appear in the TCRdb table, and some are missing; sequencing was by immunoSEQ multiplex PCR. The data show some 340,000 clones, with just under 85% seen just once and 2% to 2.5% held by the top ten. Indicated treatment: around 19 received Ad26.COV2.S at low or high dose, single or two shots; several received placebo; per-sample allocation not given. Sampling was performed 63 days after the first vaccine or placebo injection. Material: peripheral blood, obtained in a trial of Ad26.COV2.S vaccine versus placebo. These receptors came from a person between 18 and 65 years old who received the Ad26.COV2.S COVID-19 vaccine or a placebo.

The chain employs TRBV5-1 and TRBJ2-7; D unresolved. Germline assignment: CDR1 SGHRS and CDR2 YFSETQ. Trimming pared 0 bases from V and 0 bases from J, leaving 10 bases between. The CDR3 runs to 15 residues. The CDR3 DNA sequence: TGCGCCAGCAGCTTGGGTACGCAGGCCTCCTACGAGCAGTACTTC. This gives the protein CASSLGTQASYEQYF.

This chain links TRBV19 with TRBJ1-1, with D maybe TRBD1 (6 bases). The length of the CDR3 is 15 residues. CDR1 and CDR2 from the germline V gene are LNHDA and SQIVND (reference sequence). V lost 7 bases, J lost 4 bases, and 19 bases lay in between. The CDR3 loop is CASNPGGGAGTEAFF. The CDR3 coding sequence is TGTGCCAGTAACCCCGGCGGGGGGGCTGGCACTGAAGCTTTCTTT.

The J gene is TRBJ2-7, the V gene TRBV5-6, with D possibly being TRBD1 (6 bases). V gave up 4 bases and J gave up 4 bases, with 12 bases separating them. The CDR3 is made up of 13 amino acids. The germline gives CDR1 SGHDT, CDR2 YYEEEE. CDR3 sequence reads: CASSPGTPYEQYF. The CDR3 DNA reads TGTGCCAGCAGCCCCGGGACACCTTACGAGCAGTACTTC.

This clone occurred once. The rearrangement joins TRBV6-5 to TRBJ1-2; 11 bases align to TRBD1. Per the germline V gene, CDR1 is MNHEY and CDR2 is SVGAGI. The CDR3 loop spans 14 amino acids. V lost 2 bases, J lost 8 bases, and 4 bases stayed unmatched. The CDR3 region is CASSYGQGAGGYTF. In DNA, the CDR3 is TGTGCCAGCAGTTACGGACAGGGGGCAGGAGGCTACACCTTC.

The chain joins TRBV14 to TRBJ1-1; D unresolved. V was trimmed by 0 bases and J by 5 bases, leaving 7 bases between them. This CDR3 contains 13 residues. CDR1 and CDR2 from the germline V gene are SGHDN and FVKESK. CDR3 in DNA: TGTGCCAGCAGCCAAGATCGCCCTACTGAAGCTTTCTTT. Protein: CASSQDRPTEAFF.

The chain employs TRBV9 and TRBJ1-5; 10 nucleotides align to TRBD1. This CDR3 region has 15 residues. J lost 4 bases, V lost 0 bases, and 1 base had no gene match. Germline CDR1 is SGDLS and CDR2 is YYNGEE. In DNA, the CDR3 is TGTGCCAGCAGCGTAGCGGGACAGGGGAATCAGCCCCAGCATTTT. Translated, it gives CASSVAGQGNQPQHF.

The chain couples TRBV15 to TRBJ1-4; 11 bases are shared with TRBD1. This CDR3 is built from 15 residues. CDR1 LNHNV and CDR2 YYDKDF come from the germline V gene (reference sequence). V lost 5 bases and J lost 5; bases outside the gene matches: 4. The CDR3 sequence: CATSARTGGNEKLFF. In DNA form, the CDR3 reads TGTGCCACCAGCGCCAGGACAGGGGGCAATGAAAAACTGTTTTTT.

The chain employs TRBV27 and TRBJ1-2; the D gene is possibly TRBD1 (5 bases). Trimming stripped 10 bases from V and 8 bases from J, with 17 bases between. The V gene's germline CDR1 is MNHEY and CDR2 SMNVEV (reference sequence). CDR3 length equals 12 residues. The DNA of the CDR3 is TGTGCCACCTACGGGGGGGTGAGAGGCTACACCTTC. Translated, it gives CATYGGVRGYTF.

The genes are TRBV6-5 and TRBJ2-7, with a weak D call TRBD1 (6 bases). The CDR3 is 14 residues long. Germline V gene data show CDR1 as MNHEY and CDR2 as SVGAGI. The ends were cut back, 6 bases at V and 0 bases at J, with 12 bases in the middle. The CDR3 region has the DNA TGTGCCAGCAGATTTGACAGGAGCTCCTACGAGCAGTACTTC. Its translation is CASRFDRSSYEQYF.

V is TRBV7-6 and J is TRBJ2-2; 8 bases match TRBD1. After removal of 5 bases from V and 1 base from J, the junction contained 3 bases not matched to a gene. CDR3 length equals 15 residues. CDR1 is SGHVS and CDR2 is FNYEAQ in the germline V gene. For the CDR3, the DNA is TGTGCCAGCAGCGCTGACAGGGGGAACACCGGGGAGCTGTTTTTT. It encodes CASSADRGNTGELFF.

The chain employs TRBV3-1 (or the pseudogene TRBV3-2) and TRBJ1-2; 8 nucleotides align to TRBD1. The germline CDR1 and CDR2 sequences are LGHDT and YNNKEL (reference sequence). V shed 5 bases and J 5 bases; nucleotides not matched to a gene: 10. The CDR3 spans 15 residues. The CDR3 nucleotides are TGTGCCAGCAGCGGACGACACAGGGGGGAGTATGGCTACACCTTC. Amino acid sequence: CASSGRHRGEYGYTF.

The chain employs TRBV27 and TRBJ2-2, with D perhaps TRBD1 (6 bases). The germline V and J ends were trimmed by 4 bases and 2 bases, with 11 bases remaining between them. Germline CDR1 MNHEY, CDR2 SMNVEV (reference sequence). This CDR3 comprises 15 residues. CDR3 bases: TGTGCCAGCAGTTCCTACAGGGCTAACACCGGGGAGCTGTTTTTT. As protein: CASSSYRANTGELFF.

The J gene is TRBJ2-7, the V gene TRBV6-2 or TRBV6-3; no definite D call. The germline V gene encodes CDR1 MNHEY and CDR2 SVGEGT. Deletions cut 1 base from V and 0 bases from J, with 7 bases between. The CDR3 is 14 residues long. CDR3 sequence: CASSYFPSSYEQYF. The CDR3 nucleotides are TGTGCCAGCAGTTACTTCCCGAGCTCCTACGAGCAGTACTTC.

V and J are TRBV10-2 and TRBJ1-1; no clear D. Between the trimmed V and J ends, which lost 1 base and 8 bases, there was a span of 8 bases. CDR1 and CDR2 (germline): WSHSY, SAAADI. The CDR3 has 12 amino acids. The chain's CDR3 is CASSEFSGEAFF. The CDR3 DNA reads as TGCGCCAGCAGTGAGTTCAGTGGGGAAGCTTTCTTT.

This clone came up once. The rearrangement links TRBV19 to TRBJ1-2, with 7 bases identical to TRBD1. V shed 5 bases and J 8 bases; nucleotides not matched to a gene: 26. The germline V gene has CDR1 LNHDA and CDR2 SQIVND (reference sequence). CDR3 length: 19 residues. The DNA for the CDR3 is TGTGCCAGTAGTGATAAGCGACGACAGGGATCACAAGGCCTTGGCGGCTACACCTTC. This gives the protein CASSDKRRQGSQGLGGYTF.

The chain has TRBV12-3 or TRBV12-4 and TRBJ1-5, with D perhaps TRBD1 (5 bases). V was trimmed by 6 bases and J by 7 bases, leaving 10 bases between them. The CDR3 is 12 residues long. In nucleotides, the CDR3 is TGTGCCAGCAGCCAGGGTTACCAGCCCCAGCATTTT. Translation gives CASSQGYQPQHF.

The V gene is TRBV7-8, the J gene TRBJ1-3, with D uncertain. In germline, CDR1 is SGHVS, CDR2 FQNEAQ. This CDR3 contains 14 residues. Trimming shortened V by 3 bases and J by 2 bases, and 8 bases separated the two germline ends. The CDR3 sequence: CASSLYWTGNTIYF. In nucleotides, the CDR3 is TGTGCCAGCAGCTTGTATTGGACTGGAAACACCATATATTTT.

DNA of the CDR3: TGTGCCAGCAGCTCCGGGGTAGCGGGGGTAGGTGAGCAGTTCTTC. This translates into CASSSGVAGVGEQFF. The chain combines TRBV7-2 with TRBJ2-1; the match to TRBD2 covers 9 bases. CDR1 is SGHTA, CDR2 FQGNSA, per germline. The CDR3 is 15 amino acids. V was clipped by 4 bases and J by 9 bases; unmatched bases: 10.

The rearrangement uses TRBV14 and TRBJ1-1; no clear D. Trimming pared 3 bases from V and 4 bases from J, leaving 9 bases between. CDR3 length: 13 amino acids. Looked up from germline, CDR1 is SGHDN and CDR2 is FVKESK. The DNA for the CDR3 is TGTGCCAGCAGCCAGGGAGCCGGCACTGAAGCTTTCTTT. This codes for CASSQGAGTEAFF. The full variable domain, completed using reference TRBV14 and TRBJ1-1, is EAGVTQFPSHSVIEKGQTVTLRCDPISGHDNLYWYRRVMGKEIKFLLHFVKESKQDESGMPNNRFLAERTGGTYSTLKVQPAELEDSGVYFCASSQGAGTEAFFGQGTRLTVV.

The rearrangement links TRBV18 to TRBJ2-3; D remains ambiguous. The CDR3 covers 13 residues. CDR1 is KGHSH, CDR2 LQKENI, per germline. The V end lost 0 bases, the J end lost 6 bases, and 7 bases lay between the germline ends. CDR3: CASSPPVSDTQYF. CDR3 sequence (DNA): TGTGCCAGCTCACCACCGGTGAGCGATACGCAGTATTTT.

The rearrangement joins TRBV7-9 to TRBJ2-6; TRBD1 is a possible D gene (5 bases). Germline CDR1 reads SEHNR; CDR2 reads FQNEAQ (reference sequence). The CDR3 length is 17 residues. V lost 5 bases, J lost 3 bases, and 17 bases lay in between. The CDR3 DNA reads TGTGCCAGCAGCCCCCCGCGTGGGGCTGGTGGGGCCAACGTCCTGACTTTC. It translates to CASSPPRGAGGANVLTF.

This chain links TRBV7-6 with TRBJ2-1; 7 nucleotides match TRBD2. CDR3 size: 16 residues. From germline, CDR1 is SGHVS and CDR2 FNYEAQ. Trimming cost V 6 bases and J 0 bases; bases outside gene matches: 8. CDR3 residues: CASSQLGGGSYNEQFF. The CDR3 DNA is TGTGCCAGCAGTCAACTGGGCGGGGGCTCCTACAATGAGCAGTTCTTC.

The V and J genes are TRBV19 and TRBJ1-5; 10 bases line up with TRBD1. Germline assignment: CDR1 LNHDA and CDR2 SQIVND (reference sequence). V was clipped by 6 bases and J by 4 bases; unmatched bases: 0. This CDR3 comprises 13 residues. For the CDR3, the DNA is TGTGCCAGTAGGGGACAGGGGAATCAGCCCCAGCATTTT. Translating it yields CASRGQGNQPQHF.

The chain joins TRBV2 to TRBJ1-3; 8 nucleotides match TRBD1. The CDR3 is made up of 16 amino acids. Germline values: CDR1 SNHLY, CDR2 FYNNEI. J lost 2 bases, V lost 6 bases, and 9 bases had no gene match. The CDR3 DNA is TGTGCCAGCAGCCAGGACAGGGCGGACACTGGAAACACCATATATTTT. Translated: CASSQDRADTGNTIYF.

The V call is TRBV29-1, the J call TRBJ2-7; 14 positions match TRBD2. Looked up from germline, CDR1 is SQVTM and CDR2 is ANQGSEA. Losses at the gene ends were 7 bases for V and 7 bases for J; bases not matched to a gene: 12. This CDR3 contains 15 residues. The CDR3 reads CSARTSGGNSREQYF. The CDR3 region has the DNA TGCAGCGCCCGGACTAGCGGGGGGAACTCAAGGGAGCAGTACTTC.

CDR3 nucleotide sequence: TGTGCCAGCAGCCGGGCCGGGCAGGGGGCATCTAACTATGGCTACACCTTC. Its protein product is CASSRAGQGASNYGYTF. The chain employs TRBV4-2 and TRBJ1-2; 8 nucleotides line up with TRBD1. V was clipped by 4 bases and J by 0 bases; unmatched bases: 10. Germline CDR1 is LGHNA and CDR2 is YNFKEQ. The CDR3 consists of 17 residues.

This clone was observed a handful of times. The V and J genes are TRBV7-3 and TRBJ2-6, with TRBD2 matching 9 bases. This CDR3 has 19 residues. With V trimmed by 5 bases and J by 0 bases, 11 bases remained unmatched. Germline-derived CDR1 and CDR2 are SGHTA and FQGTGA. CDR3 loop: CASSPVAGARVSGANVLTF. DNA of the CDR3: TGTGCCAGCAGCCCCGTAGCGGGGGCCCGAGTCTCTGGGGCCAACGTCCTGACTTTC.